What follows are 32 T cell receptor beta chains derived from one specimen sequenced in a study of response to subunit inactivated influenza vaccine listed by TCRdb under 2018. The receptor library was made with RT-PCR. Sequencing was performed on an Illumina HiSeq 2500. The raw public reads went through TCRdb reprocessing: fastp at Q25, MiXCR clone calling, in-frame beta chains kept. Duplicate CDR3 protein sequences are folded into a single record with the most common DNA and genes. Present in this sample are about 240,000 distinct CDR3 sequences, approximately 12% of which were seen just once. The leading ten clones occupy roughly 7.7% of the sample. The sample here was non-naive T cells sorted from PBMCs, taken around 14 days before vaccination. The cell subset or site label of this sample denotes: memory T cell fraction. Receptors originate from a man between 45 and 60 years old who received an inactivated influenza vaccine. Donor details come from another sample of the same person, matched by shared clones.

The J gene is TRBJ2-2, the V gene TRBV4-3; 8 nucleotides align to TRBD1. Trimming removed 4 bases from V and 5 bases from J; junction bases left unmatched: 12. Germline CDR1 LGHNA, CDR2 YSLEER. The CDR3 runs to 17 residues. CDR3 in amino acids: CASSRSHRDRYTGELFF. CDR3 DNA: TGCGCCAGCAGCCGTAGTCACCGGGACAGGTATACCGGGGAGCTGTTTTTT.

This clonotype was detected many times. The chain is built from TRBV4-3 and TRBJ2-2; possibly TRBD1 for D (5 bases). Trimming stripped 4 bases from V and 0 bases from J, with 12 bases between. Germline V gene lookup returns CDR1 LGHNA and CDR2 YSLEER. The length of the CDR3 is 16 residues. CDR3 DNA: TGCGCCAGCAGCCTGTACAGGCCCCCGAACACCGGGGAGCTGTTTTTT. Protein sequence: CASSLYRPPNTGELFF.

The chain has TRBV9 and TRBJ2-3, with 9 positions matching TRBD1. The CDR3 runs to 16 residues. Germline trimming cut 4 bases from V and 1 base from J; bases unmatched to any gene: 7. Germline assignment: CDR1 SGDLS and CDR2 YYNGEE. The CDR3 bases are TGTGCCAGCAGCCCCTGGGGACAGGGACGCACAGATACGCAGTATTTT. Amino acids: CASSPWGQGRTDTQYF.

A few counts support this clonotype. The gene calls are TRBV7-9 and TRBJ2-1; 8 positions match TRBD2. There are 17 residues in the CDR3. Germline V gene data show CDR1 as SEHNR and CDR2 as FQNEAQ (reference sequence). Trimming at V came to 2 bases and at J to 3 bases, leaving 9 bases not matched to a gene. The CDR3 DNA sequence: TGTGCCAGCAGCTTATTCCCTGTTACTAGCGGCTACAATGAGCAGTTCTTC. Amino acid sequence: CASSLFPVTSGYNEQFF.

This clonotype was seen a handful of times. The chain employs TRBV5-1 and TRBJ2-5, with a weak D call TRBD2 (6 bases). The CDR3 runs 14 residues. The germline gives CDR1 SGHRS, CDR2 YFSETQ. Deletions cut 4 bases from V and 5 bases from J, with 15 bases between. CDR3 coding DNA: TGCGCCAGCAGCCCCCAATGGAGCGGGGAGACCCAGTACTTC. This translates into CASSPQWSGETQYF.

The chain combines TRBV28 with TRBJ2-2; the D gene is possibly TRBD1 (6 bases). V lost 7 bases, J lost 0 bases, and 9 bases lay in between. The CDR3 sequence is 14 residues long. Per germline, CDR1 MDHEN and CDR2 SYDVKM. In DNA, the CDR3 is TGTGCCAGCAATGGGACACCGAACACCGGGGAGCTGTTTTTT. It translates to CASNGTPNTGELFF.

In its sample, this clonotype was seen many times. The chain uses TRBV12-3 or TRBV12-4 and TRBJ2-5, with a weak D call TRBD1 (5 bases). The CDR3 covers 14 residues. With 7 bases removed from V and 5 bases from J, the gap between germline ends came to 17 bases. The CDR3 loop reads CASTKLGLGETQYF. Here the CDR3 DNA reads TGTGCCAGCACCAAATTGGGGCTTGGGGAGACCCAGTACTTC.

The chain employs TRBV11-1 and TRBJ2-5, with 11 positions matching TRBD2. CDR1 is SGHAT, CDR2 FQDESV, per germline (reference sequence). CDR3 length: 18 residues. Unmatched junction bases numbered 13, after V lost 5 bases and J lost 2 bases. The CDR3 nucleotides are TGTGCCAGCAGCCTCCCACTCCGACTAGCGGGACGGCAAGAGACCCAGTACTTC. Its protein is CASSLPLRLAGRQETQYF. Supplemented by reference TRBV11-1 and TRBJ2-5, the full variable domain reads EAEVAQSPRYKITEKSQAVAFWCDPISGHATLYWYRQILGQGPELLVQFQDESVVDDSQLPKDRFSAERLKGVDSTLKIQPAELGDSAMYLCASSLPLRLAGRQETQYFGPGTRLLVL.

This chain connects TRBV3-1 to TRBJ2-2, with 10 bases identical to TRBD2. Unmatched junction bases numbered 7, after V lost 4 bases and J lost 5 bases. The CDR3 sequence is 16 residues long. Per the germline V gene, CDR1 is LGHDT and CDR2 is YNNKEL (reference sequence). Here the CDR3 reads CASSLPGTSVTGELFF. CDR3 sequence (DNA): TGTGCCAGCAGCCTTCCGGGGACTAGCGTTACCGGGGAGCTGTTTTTT.

This clonotype was seen at least ten times. The J gene is TRBJ1-1, the V gene TRBV7-8; D possibly corresponds to TRBD1 (6 bases). The CDR3 has 17 amino acids. CDR1 is SGHVS and CDR2 is FQNEAQ in the germline V gene. V was pared by 5 bases and J by 5 bases, with 24 bases between. The CDR3 here is CASSPQGRGPSGTEAFF. For the CDR3, the DNA is TGTGCCAGCAGCCCCCAGGGGCGGGGTCCTTCGGGAACTGAAGCTTTCTTT.

V gene TRBV25-1 combines with J gene TRBJ1-2, with 8 bases aligning to TRBD1. The CDR3 spans 18 residues. The germline V gene has CDR1 MGHDK and CDR2 SYGVNS. Unmatched junction bases numbered 12, after V lost 0 bases and J lost 3 bases. As DNA, the CDR3 is TGTGCCAGCAGTGAATATCTAGCAGAGACAGGGGTTTACTATGGCTACACCTTC. Translation gives CASSEYLAETGVYYGYTF.

This chain connects TRBV20-1 to TRBJ1-2; no reliable D call. This CDR3 is 13 amino acids long. Trimming took 0 bases from V and 5 from J, leaving 10 bases between them. Germline V gene sequence: CDR1 DFQATT, CDR2 SNEGSKA (reference sequence). CDR3 loop: CSARDPGTYGYTF. CDR3 DNA sequence: TGCAGTGCTAGAGATCCGGGTACTTATGGCTACACCTTC.

At least ten counts were recorded for this clonotype. The chain employs TRBV12-3 or TRBV12-4 and TRBJ1-1; perhaps TRBD1 as D (5 bases). The V and J ends lost 3 bases and 2 bases respectively, with 10 bases between them. This CDR3 region has 14 residues. In DNA form, the CDR3 reads TGTGCCAGCAGTTTGGGGCAAACCAACACTGAAGCTTTCTTT. It is translated as CASSLGQTNTEAFF.

This sequence joins TRBV19 and TRBJ2-1; 11 nucleotides match TRBD2. The CDR3 consists of 15 residues. Germline V lookup: CDR1 LNHDA, CDR2 SQIVND (reference sequence). The V and J ends lost 6 bases and 7 bases, in that order; junction bases with no gene match: 8. The CDR3 nucleotides are TGTGCCAGTAGCCCTGATAGCGGGGGGGCGAATGAGCAGTTCTTC. Translation: CASSPDSGGANEQFF.

V gene TRBV5-1 combines with J gene TRBJ2-7; 8 nucleotides align to TRBD2. V shed 0 bases and J 4 bases; nucleotides not matched to a gene: 15. Germline assignment: CDR1 SGHRS and CDR2 YFSETQ. This CDR3 comprises 18 residues. The CDR3 region has the DNA TGCGCCAGCAGCTTGGGGCGGGGGGACCCCTTTCGTGGATACGAGCAGTACTTC. It encodes CASSLGRGDPFRGYEQYF.

V is TRBV27 and J is TRBJ2-7; 8 bases agree with TRBD2. The CDR3 consists of 14 residues. Germline CDR1 MNHEY, CDR2 SMNVEV (reference sequence). Trimming at V came to 6 bases and at J to 0 bases, leaving 4 bases not matched to a gene. The CDR3 DNA reads as TGTGCCAGCAGCAGAGCGGGGGACTCCTACGAGCAGTACTTC. Encoded protein: CASSRAGDSYEQYF.

This clonotype has ten or more counts. V usage is TRBV7-2 and J usage is TRBJ1-5, with D tentatively TRBD1 (5 bases). Germline loops: CDR1 SGHTA, CDR2 FQGNSA. V lost 1 base and J 7 bases, leaving 8 bases between the germline ends. The CDR3 is 13 residues long. The CDR3 sequence is CASSLGGAQPQHF. CDR3 in DNA: TGTGCCAGCAGCTTAGGAGGGGCGCAGCCCCAGCATTTT.

On this clonotype itself: The CDR3 ends on some other residue instead of the conserved phenylalanine or tryptophan, so this is likely a read error. The chain joins TRBV11-3 to TRBJ2-5, with D perhaps TRBD1 or TRBD2 (5 bases each). The V end was cut by 5 bases, the J end by 5 bases, with 18 bases between. The CDR3 is 15 amino acids. Germline CDR1 and CDR2: SGHNT and YENEEA. For the CDR3, the DNA is TGTGCCAGCAGCCCCGGGACCGACCTCCGGGAGACCCAGTACTTG. Its translation: CASSPGTDLRETQYL.

This clonotype was recorded a few times. The chain employs TRBV18 and TRBJ2-5; D may be TRBD1 (5 bases). Germline lookup yields CDR1 KGHSH and CDR2 LQKENI. V was pared by 6 bases and J by 5 bases, with 10 bases between. This CDR3 region has 12 residues. The CDR3 nucleotides are TGTGCCAGCTCCCCTTACAGGGAGACCCAGTACTTC. Translating gives CASSPYRETQYF. Based on the CDR3 plus reference TRBV18 and TRBJ2-5, the full variable domain is NAGVMQNPRHLVRRRGQEARLRCSPMKGHSHVYWYRQLPEEGLKFMVYLQKENIIDESGMPKERFSAEFPKEGPSILRIQQVVRGDSAAYFCASSPYRETQYFGPGTRLLVL.

This clonotype turned up a few times. A read error may explain this, as a much larger clone is one base away. The genes are TRBV7-2 and TRBJ2-2, with TRBD1 identical over 7 bases. This CDR3 has 14 residues. Germline values: CDR1 SGHTA, CDR2 FQGNSA. The trim removed 6 bases at V and 6 bases at J, leaving 7 bases unmatched. Here the CDR3 DNA reads TGTGCCAGCAGACCAAACACAGGGGCCGGGGAGCTGTTTTTT. Its translation: CASRPNTGAGELFF. Together with reference TRBV7-2 and TRBJ2-2, the CDR3 gives the full variable domain: GAGVSQSPSNKVTEKGKDVELRCDPISGHTALYWYRQSLGQGLEFLIYFQGNSAPDKSGLPSDRFSAERTGGSVSTLTIQRTQQEDSAVYLCASRPNTGAGELFFGEGSRLTVL.

This clonotype came up many times. The J gene is TRBJ2-1, the V gene TRBV6-5; D unclear. With 2 bases removed from V and 7 bases from J, the gap between germline ends came to 6 bases. Germline V gene sequence: CDR1 MNHEY, CDR2 SVGAGI. This CDR3 is 12 amino acids long. The CDR3 nucleotides are TGTGCCAGCAGTTACGGAGTGAATGAGCAGTTCTTC. Protein product: CASSYGVNEQFF.

The chain has TRBV20-1 and TRBJ2-1; tentative D call: TRBD2 (6 bases). The V end lost 2 bases, the J end lost 6 bases, and 17 bases lay between the germline ends. CDR3 length: 15 amino acids. Germline V gene sequence: CDR1 DFQATT, CDR2 SNEGSKA (reference sequence). The CDR3 sequence is CSARFGRGVINEQFF. The DNA of the CDR3 is TGCAGTGCTAGATTTGGGCGGGGCGTTATCAATGAGCAGTTCTTC.

This clonotype was seen many times. This chain connects TRBV20-1 to TRBJ2-3, with 14 bases matching TRBD2. The length of the CDR3 is 12 residues. Germline assignment: CDR1 DFQATT and CDR2 SNEGSKA (reference sequence). CDR3 region: CRGTSGGDTQYF. The CDR3, as DNA: TGCAGGGGGACTAGCGGGGGAGATACGCAGTATTTT.

The chain employs TRBV11-2 and TRBJ1-1, with D unresolved. Germline values: CDR1 SGHAT, CDR2 FQNNGV. V was clipped by 4 bases and J by 12 bases, with 3 bases between them. CDR3 length: 8 amino acids. The CDR3 reads CASSYPFF. The CDR3 bases are TGTGCCAGCAGCTATCCTTTCTTT.

This clonotype was seen more than once but under ten times. The chain recombines TRBV20-1 with TRBJ1-5; TRBD1 agrees at 9 bases. Per the germline V gene, CDR1 is DFQATT and CDR2 is SNEGSKA (reference sequence). The CDR3 spans 16 residues. Trimming took 3 bases from V and 4 from J; bases not matched to a gene: 10. DNA of the CDR3: TGCAGTGCTAGCCCCGGGACAGGGTGGTCGAATCAGCCCCAGCATTTT. This codes for CSASPGTGWSNQPQHF.

As to this clonotype: The conserved closing phenylalanine or tryptophan is absent in this CDR3, likely reflecting a read error. This rearrangement joins TRBV5-6 to TRBJ1-2; no definite D call. V shed 3 bases and J shed 2 bases, with 8 bases lying between them. The CDR3 extends over 13 amino acids. In germline, CDR1 is SGHDT, CDR2 YYEEEE. The CDR3 loop is CASSSAGNYGYTY. DNA of the CDR3: TGTGCCAGCAGCTCGGCGGGAAACTATGGCTACACCTAC.

In this sample, this clonotype turned up a few times. V is TRBV12-3 or TRBV12-4 and J is TRBJ2-7; 9 bases line up with TRBD2. V lost 6 bases to trimming and J lost 3 bases; unmatched junction nucleotides: 6. The CDR3 consists of 14 residues. The CDR3 DNA reads as TGTGCCAGCAGGACCGGGACTAGCATCTACGAGCAGTACTTC. Residues: CASRTGTSIYEQYF.

The chain joins TRBV5-1 to TRBJ1-4; the D is unclear. Deletions cut 1 base from V and 0 bases from J, with 7 bases between. Germline-derived CDR1 and CDR2 are SGHRS and YFSETQ. This CDR3 is built from 15 residues. This CDR3 reads CASSLRPATNEKLFF. The DNA for the CDR3 is TGCGCCAGCAGCTTGCGGCCAGCAACTAATGAAAAACTGTTTTTT.

There are a few counts of this clonotype. The V and J genes are TRBV20-1 and TRBJ2-7, with 7 bases aligning to TRBD2. This CDR3 region has 13 residues. V was pared by 5 bases and J by 0 bases, with 4 bases of the junction left unmatched. The germline V gene has CDR1 DFQATT and CDR2 SNEGSKA (reference sequence). CDR3 loop: CSASGGPSYEQYF. CDR3 DNA sequence: TGCAGTGCTTCGGGGGGTCCCTCCTACGAGCAGTACTTC.

The rearrangement uses TRBV6-5 and TRBJ2-6; D not resolved. The V and J ends lost 4 bases and 1 base respectively, with 8 bases between them. The length of the CDR3 is 15 residues. The germline V gene encodes CDR1 MNHEY and CDR2 SVGAGI. In DNA, the CDR3 is TGTGCCAGCAGTTTAGACACGTCTGGGGCCAACGTCCTGACTTTC. Translating it yields CASSLDTSGANVLTF.

The rearrangement uses TRBV20-1 and TRBJ1-2; 7 bases agree with TRBD1. The germline gives CDR1 DFQATT, CDR2 SNEGSKA (reference sequence). Trimming removed 5 bases from V and 2 bases from J; junction bases left unmatched: 2. This CDR3 spans 12 amino acids. CDR3 loop: CSADRVNYGYTF. CDR3 sequence (DNA): TGCAGTGCTGACAGGGTAAACTATGGCTACACCTTC.

This clonotype was seen repeatedly, ten times or more. V is TRBV25-1 and J is TRBJ2-4; D gene unclear. The V end was cut by 1 base, the J end by 9 bases, with 7 bases between. Per the germline V gene, CDR1 is MGHDK and CDR2 is SYGVNS. CDR3 length equals 12 residues. CDR3 sequence: CASSELVGIQYF. The CDR3 region has the DNA TGTGCCAGCAGTGAATTGGTGGGCATTCAGTACTTC.